A selection of T cell receptor beta chains follows, all from one sample in a study of blood T cell repertoires in COVID-19. The data were produced by immunoSEQ multiplex PCR, yet TCRdb's version contains in-frame clones alone and is incomplete. The repertoire holds roughly 130,000 clones, with roughly 84% as singletons. Sample: peripheral blood. The receptors shown here come from a woman aged 25 to 39 who had recovered from COVID-19. Both conserved end residues are part of each CDR3. The D gene is left open where the match is weak. For some rows the clone size is stated as once, few or many, or as a class when expanded; others skip it.

d_call | j_call | v_call | clone_size | cdr3_aa | cdr3_nt
NA | TRBJ2-7 | TRBV11-3 | NA | CASSLTPGNYEQYF | TGTGCCAGCAGCTTAACCCCCGGGAACTACGAGCAGTACTTC
TRBD2 | TRBJ2-3 | TRBV11-3 | few | CASSSRTSGTSTDTQYF | TGTGCCAGCAGCTCCAGGACTAGCGGGACTAGCACAGATACGCAGTATTTT
TRBD1 | TRBJ1-4 | TRBV19 | once | CASSAQQGAGEKLFF | TGTGCCAGTAGTGCCCAACAGGGGGCAGGTGAAAAACTGTTTTTT
NA | TRBJ1-4 | TRBV7-8 | NA | CASSLGTGLGDEKLFF | TGTGCCAGCAGCTTAGGGACCGGGCTCGGGGATGAAAAACTGTTTTTT
TRBD1 | TRBJ2-1 | TRBV6-5 | NA | CASSYDRGRRSEQFF | TGTGCCAGCAGTTACGACAGGGGGCGAAGAAGTGAGCAGTTCTTC
NA | TRBJ2-5 | TRBV6-5 | NA | CASSTGGAQETQYF | TGTGCCAGCAGTACAGGTGGGGCCCAAGAGACCCAGTACTTC
TRBD2 | TRBJ2-1 | TRBV6-2/TRBV6-3 | NA | CASSSGSGSKNEQFF | TGTGCCAGCAGCTCGGGTAGCGGGAGTAAAAATGAGCAGTTCTTC
TRBD1 | TRBJ1-4 | TRBV5-1 | NA | CASSYRASGQANEKLFF | TGCGCCAGCAGCTATCGGGCTTCGGGACAGGCTAATGAAAAACTGTTTTTT
NA | TRBJ1-5 | TRBV14 | NA | CASSQDRNQPQHF | TGTGCCAGCAGCCAAGATCGTAATCAGCCCCAGCATTTT
TRBD1 | TRBJ2-7 | TRBV30 | NA | CAWNQPGQGSYEQYF | TGTGCCTGGAATCAGCCGGGACAGGGCTCCTACGAGCAGTACTTC
TRBD1 | TRBJ1-6 | TRBV7-8 | NA | CASSPGDREYSPLHF | TGTGCCAGCAGCCCAGGGGACAGGGAATATTCACCCCTCCACTTT
NA | TRBJ1-4 | TRBV6-5 | NA | CASSTGFAGEKLFF | TGTGCCAGCAGTACAGGGTTCGCGGGTGAAAAACTGTTTTTT
NA | TRBJ2-1 | TRBV3-1/TRBV3-2 | NA | CASSQVRGTNNEQFF | TGTGCCAGCAGCCAAGTAAGGGGGACTAACAATGAGCAGTTCTTC
NA | TRBJ2-2 | TRBV5-5 | NA | CASSLTFSEITGELFF | TGTGCCAGCAGCTTGACGTTTTCGGAGATCACCGGGGAGCTGTTTTTT
NA | TRBJ1-2 | TRBV2 | NA | CASSAFVRDYGYTF | TGTGCCAGCAGTGCTTTTGTCAGGGACTATGGCTACACCTTC
NA | TRBJ1-1 | TRBV13 | NA | CASSLTGGDTEAFF | TGTGCCAGCAGCCTTACGGGGGGCGACACTGAAGCTTTCTTT
TRBD1 | TRBJ1-4 | TRBV4-1 | many | CASSQGSGTGNEKLFF | TGCGCCAGCAGCCAAGGCTCCGGGACAGGAAATGAAAAACTGTTTTTT
NA | TRBJ1-5 | TRBV7-9 | NA | CASSSSVTQPQHF | TGTGCCAGCAGCTCCAGCGTGACTCAGCCCCAGCATTTT
NA | TRBJ2-1 | TRBV27 | NA | CASIGWGRAGEQFF | TGTGCCAGCATTGGGTGGGGGCGGGCCGGTGAGCAGTTCTTC
NA | TRBJ1-6 | TRBV19 | NA | CASSIEGLRGSPLHF | TGTGCCAGTAGTATAGAAGGTCTCCGAGGTTCACCCCTCCACTTT
NA | TRBJ1-6 | TRBV6-5 | once | CASSYSTQGGASPLHF | TGTGCCAGCAGTTACAGTACGCAGGGAGGCGCTTCACCCCTCCACTTT
NA | TRBJ1-6 | TRBV12-3/TRBV12-4 | NA | CASSLRGNSPLHF | TGTGCCAGCAGTTTAAGAGGGAATTCACCCCTCCACTTT
NA | TRBJ2-6 | TRBV27 | NA | CASSARVTGANVLTF | TGTGCCAGCAGTGCCAGGGTTACTGGGGCCAACGTCCTGACTTTC
NA | TRBJ1-1 | TRBV4-2 | NA | CASSLASVGGSTEAFF | TGTGCCAGCAGCCTCGCATCCGTCGGGGGGTCCACTGAAGCTTTCTTT
TRBD1 | TRBJ2-6 | TRBV10-2 | NA | CASSGRQGTGANVLTF | TGCGCCAGCAGTGGTAGACAGGGAACTGGGGCCAACGTCCTGACTTTC
NA | TRBJ2-5 | TRBV9 | NA | CASSSVGSGFQETQYF | TGTGCCAGCAGCTCCGTAGGGTCAGGGTTCCAAGAGACCCAGTACTTC
TRBD2 | TRBJ2-1 | TRBV30 | NA | CAWRGCLAGGTAQFF | TGTGCCTGGAGGGGGTGCCTAGCGGGAGGAACTGCGCAGTTCTTC
TRBD1 | TRBJ1-5 | TRBV19 | NA | CASLLLGTGEQPQHF | TGTGCCAGTTTGCTTCTCGGGACAGGGGAACAGCCCCAGCATTTT
NA | TRBJ2-7 | TRBV3-1/TRBV3-2 | NA | CASSQTGYEQYF | TGTGCCAGCAGCCAAACCGGCTACGAGCAGTACTTC
TRBD2 | TRBJ2-7 | TRBV27 | NA | CASSRQLAGDEQYF | TGTGCCAGCAGTCGGCAACTAGCGGGGGACGAGCAGTACTTC
NA | TRBJ1-1 | TRBV27 | NA | CASSLRPAGRDTEAFF | TGTGCCAGCAGTCTCCGCCCGGCAGGGAGGGACACTGAAGCTTTCTTT
NA | TRBJ2-1 | TRBV6-6 | NA | CASSYSFGEEQFF | TGTGCCAGCAGTTACTCGTTCGGAGAAGAGCAGTTCTTC
NA | TRBJ2-2 | TRBV3-1/TRBV3-2 | NA | CASSQAVRGMGELFF | TGTGCCAGCAGCCAAGCGGTTCGGGGAATGGGAGAGCTGTTTTTT
NA | TRBJ1-4 | TRBV4-2 | NA | CASSQVQGTEKLFF | TGTGCCAGCAGCCAAGTACAGGGTACTGAAAAACTGTTTTTT
NA | TRBJ1-3 | TRBV5-1 | NA | CASSSEASGNTIYF | TGCGCCAGCAGCTCGGAAGCGTCTGGAAACACCATATATTTT
NA | TRBJ2-1 | TRBV7-9 | once | CALTGETSYNEQFF | TGTGCCCTCACCGGGGAGACGTCCTACAATGAGCAGTTCTTC
NA | TRBJ2-5 | TRBV11-2 | NA | CASSSPRLLYF | TGTGCCAGCAGCTCTCCGAGACTCCTGTACTTC
NA | TRBJ1-5 | TRBV27 | NA | CASSPGLSNQPQHF | TGTGCCAGCAGTCCGGGACTTAGCAATCAGCCCCAGCATTTT
NA | TRBJ2-3 | TRBV3-1/TRBV3-2 | NA | CASSHHGAGYGTDTQYF | TGTGCCAGCAGCCACCATGGTGCAGGCTACGGCACAGATACGCAGTATTTT
NA | TRBJ2-2 | TRBV10-1 | NA | CASSESGATGELFF | TGCGCCAGCAGTGAGTCAGGGGCCACCGGGGAGCTGTTTTTT
TRBD1 | TRBJ2-3 | TRBV3-1/TRBV3-2 | NA | CASSPGQEFNTQYF | TGTGCCAGCTCACCGGGACAGGAGTTTAATACGCAGTATTTT
NA | TRBJ1-6 | TRBV3-1/TRBV3-2 | NA | CASSPGKNSPLHF | TGTGCCAGCAGCCCCGGTAAAAATTCACCCCTCCACTTT